The source of this TCR beta chain is a study of T cell responses to AZD1222 COVID-19 vaccine. Study-wide points: The donor cohort was predominantly white British with a female majority, and clonal diversity may have been underestimated. Repertoire samples came only from after the peak T cell response. Recipients of AZD1222 seropositive at baseline numbered only 6 or 7.

This clone was counted once. Its antigen remains unidentified. The table came from immunoSEQ multiplex PCR; TCRdb's copy has only in-frame clones and leaves some out. The table records some 100,000 clones, roughly 86% of them present only once. CDR1 and CDR2 from the germline V gene are MNHEY and SVGAGI. There are 15 residues in the CDR3. Trimming pared 8 bases from V and 2 bases from J, leaving 18 bases between. The sequencing here drew on peripheral blood, taken on day 0 of MenACWY control vaccination. The source of this sequence is an adult in good health. The V call is TRBV6-5, the J call TRBJ2-5; no definite D call. The CDR3 region has the DNA TGTGCCAGCTCCGCTAGAGCACAAAAACAAGAGACCCAGTACTTC. It encodes CASSARAQKQETQYF.